Sequencing of this TCR beta chain was carried out in a study of vaccination and CD4 T cells after COVID-19. Study context: Every culture used as a control got a CEFX pool, an HIV-1 Nef pool, or no peptide. Overall study findings and caveats: When vaccine-specific clones from convalescent patients were examined, 304 of 307 were spike mono-reactive.

Sequenced with the Oncomine TCR Beta short-read assay was DNA taken from cultured CD4+ T cells. Using its own MiXCR run on the PCR reads, TCRdb lists one record per CDR3 protein. This table has 15,000 to 18,000 distinct CDR3 sequences, around 48% appearing once. The treatment here: roughly nine-day PBMC culture with coronavirus spike peptide pools or control peptides (ViraFEST assay). This clonotype was seen more than once but under ten times. Its antigen is currently unknown. The starting material was CD4+ T cells from blood, cultured in vitro, obtained before SARS-CoV-2 vaccination. The TCR was taken from a human donor who had recovered from COVID-19.

The CDR3 here is CASTDTAYEQYF. CDR3 sequence (DNA): TGTGCCAGTACGGACACCGCCTACGAGCAGTACTTC. The rearrangement links TRBV2 to TRBJ2-7; TRBD1 might be the D (5 bases). Looked up from germline, CDR1 is SNHLY and CDR2 is FYNNEI. V lost 9 bases and J 2 bases, leaving 11 bases between the germline ends. The CDR3 is made up of 12 amino acids. The entire variable domain, with the rest obtained from reference TRBV2 and TRBJ2-7, is as follows: EPEVTQTPSHQVTQMGQEVILRCVPISNHLYFYWYRQILGQKVEFLVSFYNNEISEKSEIFDDQFSVERPDGSNFTLKIRSTKLEDSAMYFCASTDTAYEQYFGPGTRLTVT.